A single sample is the source of the 6 T cell receptor beta chains below, sequenced in a study of CD8+ T cells in alopecia areata. Indicated treatment: oral pan-JAK inhibitor, 5-10 mg twice daily. RNA, once extracted, was reverse transcribed into cDNA for use as the sequencing template. Using immunoSEQ multiplex PCR, the repertoire was profiled, and TCRdb retains in-frame clones only, with some absent. The sample has approximately 210,000 clones, approximately 72% seen once; the top ten hold 0.95% to 1.5%. The sample here was CD4+ T cells sorted from blood, taken at week 44, from a patient treated with tofacitinib. All receptors come from a human donor with alopecia areata.

The rearrangement links TRBV29-1 to TRBJ2-5; 8 bases fit TRBD1. V gave up 0 bases and J gave up 4 bases; unmatched junction bases: 7. This CDR3 region has 15 residues. The germline V gene encodes CDR1 SQVTM and CDR2 ANQGSEA. The CDR3 protein is CSVEDRVDRGETQYF. The CDR3 nucleotides are TGCAGCGTTGAAGATCGGGTTGACAGGGGAGAGACCCAGTACTTC.

This clone was counted only a few times. The chain joins TRBV19 to TRBJ1-5; D call uncertain. Germline values: CDR1 LNHDA, CDR2 SQIVND (reference sequence). V lost 8 bases and J lost 0, with 8 bases in between. The CDR3 has 13 amino acids. As DNA, the CDR3 is TGTGCCAGTGGCAGTTATAGCAATCAGCCCCAGCATTTT. It yields the protein CASGSYSNQPQHF. The complete variable domain, with remaining parts taken from reference TRBV19 and TRBJ1-5, reads DGGITQSPKYLFRKEGQNVTLSCEQNLNHDAMYWYRQDPGQGLRLIYYSQIVNDFQKGDIAEGYSVSREKKESFPLTVTSAQKNPTAFYLCASGSYSNQPQHFGDGTRLSIL.

This clone was found once. The rearrangement uses TRBV7-6 and TRBJ2-5; either TRBD1 or TRBD2 may fit D (5 bases each). The CDR3 consists of 16 residues. From germline, CDR1 is SGHVS and CDR2 FNYEAQ. V shed 5 bases and J shed 5 bases, with 21 bases lying between them. The DNA of the CDR3 is TGTGCCAGCAGCCCCAGATTGGGGGATACTACGGAGACCCAGTACTTC. Encoded protein: CASSPRLGDTTETQYF.

The chain combines TRBV29-1 with TRBJ2-5; 7 bases align to TRBD1. V was clipped by 5 bases and J by 4 bases; unmatched bases: 7. The CDR3 has 13 residues. Germline CDR1 and CDR2: SQVTM and ANQGSEA. CDR3 residues: CSVCGQVGETQYF. DNA of the CDR3: TGCAGCGTTTGTGGACAGGTCGGAGAGACCCAGTACTTC.

The rearrangement uses TRBV7-2 and TRBJ1-1, with 8 bases lining up with TRBD1. CDR3 length equals 13 residues. V was clipped by 5 bases and J by 4 bases; unmatched bases: 3. Germline CDR1 reads SGHTA; CDR2 reads FQGNSA. CDR3 nucleotides: TGTGCCAGCAGCCAGGACAGGGCCACTGAAGCTTTCTTT. It specifies CASSQDRATEAFF.

The chain combines TRBV29-1 with TRBJ2-7, with unresolved D. This CDR3 has 13 residues. CDR1 SQVTM and CDR2 ANQGSEA come from the germline V gene. V lost 6 bases and J lost 5, with 17 bases in between. CDR3 nucleotides: TGCAGCGTCGTGACAAGGTTGTCAAACGAGCAGTACTTC. Amino acids: CSVVTRLSNEQYF.